Listed below are T cell receptor beta chains from one sample, sequenced in a study of molecular identifiers for immune sequencing clone quantification. TCRdb processed the PCR reads anew with MiXCR; each CDR3 protein has one entry. Of a few hundred thousand distinct CDR3 sequences listed, about 22% are singletons. The sample taken for sequencing was naive CD8+ T cells from blood, with Jurkat cell RNA spiked in. Every receptor here comes from a human donor in good health. Some libraries in this study had Jurkat cell RNA spiked in. Each CDR3 is given with its conserved first and last residue. D genes are given only for firm matches. Size is stated for part of the rows, as once, few or many counts, or as a class when the clone is expanded.

j_gene,d_gene,v_gene,abundance,CDR3aa,CDR3nt
TRBJ1-1,TRBD1,TRBV29-1,many,CSGAGQGVTEAFF,TGCAGCGGAGCCGGACAGGGGGTCACTGAAGCTTTCTTT
TRBJ2-3,.,TRBV7-2,many,CASSLGLDPRPPSTDTQYF,TGTGCCAGCAGCTTGGGACTCGATCCCAGGCCCCCTAGCACAGATACGCAGTATTTT
TRBJ2-3,.,TRBV7-2,many,CASSFYLSTDTQYF,TGTGCCAGCAGCTTCTATCTAAGCACAGATACGCAGTATTTT
TRBJ1-1,.,TRBV4-3,.,CASSQDWGDRNTVAFF,TGCGCCAGCAGCCAAGATTGGGGAGATCGGAACACTGTAGCTTTCTTT
TRBJ2-7,TRBD1,TRBV7-9,many,CASSQGTGGGYEQYF,TGTGCCAGCAGCCAAGGGACAGGGGGCGGTTACGAGCAGTACTTC
TRBJ2-7,.,TRBV2,.,CASSERGNYEQYF,TGTGCCAGCAGTGAACGGGGGAACTACGAGCAGTACTTC
TRBJ2-3,TRBD2,TRBV6-6,many,CASTSLAGEPDTQYF,TGTGCCAGCACCTCGTTGGCGGGAGAGCCAGATACGCAGTATTTT
TRBJ2-3,.,TRBV27,.,CASSFITGRITDTQYF,TGTGCCAGCAGTTTTATTACGGGACGGATCACAGATACGCAGTATTTT
TRBJ2-3,.,TRBV13,few,CASSLGLDPSTDTQYF,TGTGCCAGCAGCTTAGGTCTGGATCCCAGCACAGATACGCAGTATTTT
TRBJ2-3,TRBD1,TRBV27,many,CASTTWDRLVTDTQYF,TGTGCCAGCACCACGTGGGACAGGCTGGTAACAGATACGCAGTATTTT
TRBJ2-1,TRBD2,TRBV28,many,CASLTREGRSEQFF,TGTGCCAGCCTGACGCGGGAGGGCCGTAGTGAGCAGTTCTTC
TRBJ2-5,.,TRBV5-3,.,CARSRTSSAPGKTQYF,TGTGCCAGAAGCAGGACAAGTTCAGCCCCAGGGAAGACCCAGTACTTC
TRBJ1-6,.,TRBV7-9,many,CASSLGGGGYNSPLHF,TGTGCCAGCAGCTTAGGCGGCGGGGGCTATAATTCACCCCTCCACTTT
TRBJ1-3,TRBD1,TRBV7-9,once,CASGYTGGELPSSGNTIYF,TGTGCCAGCGGCTACACAGGGGGCGAACTTCCAAGCTCTGGAAACACCATATATTTT
TRBJ2-5,.,TRBV14,many,CASSHRETQYF,TGTGCCAGCAGCCACAGGGAGACCCAGTACTTC
TRBJ2-5,.,TRBV29-1,few,CSVEDRVVNLGETQYF,TGCAGCGTTGAAGACCGGGTTGTGAATCTGGGAGAGACCCAGTACTTC
TRBJ1-4,TRBD1,TRBV7-9,few,CASSFTPDRGGEKLFF,TGTGCCAGCAGCTTCACACCGGACAGGGGTGGTGAAAAACTGTTTTTT
TRBJ1-1,TRBD1,TRBV27,few,CASSLWDRHTEAFF,TGTGCCAGCAGTTTATGGGACAGGCACACTGAAGCTTTCTTT
TRBJ2-5,TRBD1,TRBV27,few,CASSPGTGRETQYF,TGTGCCAGCAGTCCGGGGACAGGTCGAGAGACCCAGTACTTC
TRBJ2-7,.,TRBV30,few,CAWSPPKYRDVHLQQYF,TGTGCCTGGAGTCCCCCGAAATATCGGGACGTGCATCTTCAGCAGTACTTC
TRBJ1-2,.,TRBV12-3/TRBV12-4,.,CASSFPGNYGYTF,TGTGCCAGCAGTTTCCCAGGAAACTATGGCTACACCTTC
TRBJ2-1,.,TRBV7-9,many,CASTLRGPGSLSENEQFF,TGTGCCAGCACCCTCAGAGGGCCCGGTTCTCTCTCGGAGAATGAGCAGTTCTTC
TRBJ1-6,TRBD1,TRBV20-1,.,CSARPRTGGIDSPLHF,TGCAGTGCTCGACCCCGGACAGGGGGTATCGATTCACCCCTCCACTTT
TRBJ2-5,.,TRBV10-3,few,CAIILPGTFGFLRAQYF,TGTGCCATCATCCTCCCGGGGACCTTTGGCTTTCTAAGGGCCCAGTACTTC
TRBJ2-7,TRBD2,TRBV20-1,few,CSAGTIAGEGYEQYF,TGCAGTGCTGGAACCATAGCGGGAGAGGGCTACGAGCAGTACTTC
TRBJ1-1,TRBD1,TRBV27,few,CASREGQGNTEAFF,TGTGCCAGCAGGGAGGGACAGGGGAACACTGAAGCTTTCTTT
TRBJ2-3,TRBD2,TRBV3-1,.,CASSQDVLRTSGLTDTQYF,TGTGCCAGCAGCCAAGATGTATTAAGGACTAGCGGACTCACAGATACGCAGTATTTT
TRBJ1-3,.,TRBV5-6,many,CASSLGTDVGSPGNTIYF,TGTGCCAGCAGCTTGGGGACCGACGTTGGCTCGCCTGGAAACACCATATATTTT
TRBJ1-6,TRBD1,TRBV7-6,.,CASSFSPGQDLTPLHF,TGTGCCAGCAGCTTTTCTCCGGGACAGGATTTAACACCCCTCCACTTT
TRBJ2-5,.,TRBV3-1,.,CASSQDGQVRETQYF,TGTGCCAGCAGCCAAGATGGGCAGGTGAGGGAGACCCAGTACTTC
TRBJ1-1,.,TRBV12-3/TRBV12-4,.,CASSLAMQADLNTEAFF,TGTGCCAGCAGTTTAGCGATGCAAGCGGACTTGAACACTGAAGCTTTCTTT
TRBJ1-6,TRBD1,TRBV28,many,CASSRGTGNSPLHF,TGTGCCAGCAGTCGGGGGACAGGGAACTCACCCCTCCACTTT
TRBJ1-5,.,TRBV6-2/TRBV6-3,many,CASSWGNSNQPQHF,TGTGCCAGCAGTTGGGGTAATAGCAATCAGCCCCAGCATTTT
TRBJ2-5,.,TRBV5-1,many,CASSLEAWETQYF,TGCGCCAGCAGCTTGGAAGCGTGGGAGACCCAGTACTTC
TRBJ2-5,TRBD2,TRBV15,few,CATSPSGGDQETQYF,TGTGCCACCAGTCCTAGCGGGGGAGACCAAGAGACCCAGTACTTC
TRBJ2-2,TRBD2,TRBV6-5,few,CASSYFSGRIAGELFF,TGTGCCAGCAGTTACTTTAGCGGGAGGATCGCCGGGGAGCTGTTTTTT